The clone carrying this TCR beta chain was detected only a few times. Germline CDR1 is SQVTM and CDR2 is ANQGSEA. Trimming took off 3 bases at V and 7 bases at J, with 10 bases between the two ends. This CDR3 spans 11 amino acids. Time point given: newly diagnosed GD, antithyroid drugs for less than 3 months. Researchers made the TCR library from RNA that was extracted from PBMCs. This sample is part of a study of regulatory T cells in long-lasting Graves disease. iRepertoire HTBI primers and Arm-PCR of CDR3 regions built TCR beta libraries. One entry per CDR3 protein results from TCRdb running MiXCR on the multiplex PCR reads. Of about 530,000 distinct CDR3 sequences listed, about 16% are singletons. These same records also appear under a second study, on T cells in Graves' hyperthyroidism and ophthalmopathy.

Material: peripheral blood mononuclear cells (PBMCs), obtained at new diagnosis, from a patient treated with antithyroid drugs. This TCR came from a woman aged 35-65 years with Graves disease. The chain is built from TRBV29-1 and TRBJ2-7; the D gene could be TRBD1 or TRBD2 (5 bases each). CDR3 DNA: TGCAGCGTTGATGGGGGTCGAGAGCAGTACTTC. It translates to CSVDGGREQYF.